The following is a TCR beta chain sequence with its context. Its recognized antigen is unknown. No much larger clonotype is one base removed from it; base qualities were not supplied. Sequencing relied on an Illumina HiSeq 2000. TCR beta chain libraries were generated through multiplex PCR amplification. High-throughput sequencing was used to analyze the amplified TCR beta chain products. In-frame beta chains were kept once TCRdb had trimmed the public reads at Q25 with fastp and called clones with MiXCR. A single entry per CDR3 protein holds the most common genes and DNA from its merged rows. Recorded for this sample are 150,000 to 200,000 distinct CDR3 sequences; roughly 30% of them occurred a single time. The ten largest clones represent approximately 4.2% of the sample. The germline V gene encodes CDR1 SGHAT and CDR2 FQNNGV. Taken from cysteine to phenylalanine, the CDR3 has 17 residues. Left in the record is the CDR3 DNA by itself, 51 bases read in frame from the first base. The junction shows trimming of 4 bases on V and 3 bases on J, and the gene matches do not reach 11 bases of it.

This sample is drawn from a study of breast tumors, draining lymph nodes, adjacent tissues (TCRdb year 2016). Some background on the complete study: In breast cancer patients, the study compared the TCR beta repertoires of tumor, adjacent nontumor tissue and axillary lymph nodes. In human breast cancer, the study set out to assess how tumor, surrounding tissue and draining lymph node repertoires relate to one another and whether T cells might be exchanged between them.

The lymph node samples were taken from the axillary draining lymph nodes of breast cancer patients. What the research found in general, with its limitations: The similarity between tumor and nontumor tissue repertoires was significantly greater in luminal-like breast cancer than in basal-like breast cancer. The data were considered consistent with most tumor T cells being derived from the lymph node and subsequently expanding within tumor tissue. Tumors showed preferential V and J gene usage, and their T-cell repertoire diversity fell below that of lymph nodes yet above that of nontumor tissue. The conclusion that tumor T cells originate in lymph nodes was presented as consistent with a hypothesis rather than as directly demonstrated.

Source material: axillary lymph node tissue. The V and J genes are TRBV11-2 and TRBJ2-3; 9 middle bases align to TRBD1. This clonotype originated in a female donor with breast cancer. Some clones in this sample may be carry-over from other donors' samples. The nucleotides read TGTGCCAGCAGCTCGGACAGGGGACAGGCGGGGACAGATACGCAGTATTTT. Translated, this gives CASSSDRGQAGTDTQYF.